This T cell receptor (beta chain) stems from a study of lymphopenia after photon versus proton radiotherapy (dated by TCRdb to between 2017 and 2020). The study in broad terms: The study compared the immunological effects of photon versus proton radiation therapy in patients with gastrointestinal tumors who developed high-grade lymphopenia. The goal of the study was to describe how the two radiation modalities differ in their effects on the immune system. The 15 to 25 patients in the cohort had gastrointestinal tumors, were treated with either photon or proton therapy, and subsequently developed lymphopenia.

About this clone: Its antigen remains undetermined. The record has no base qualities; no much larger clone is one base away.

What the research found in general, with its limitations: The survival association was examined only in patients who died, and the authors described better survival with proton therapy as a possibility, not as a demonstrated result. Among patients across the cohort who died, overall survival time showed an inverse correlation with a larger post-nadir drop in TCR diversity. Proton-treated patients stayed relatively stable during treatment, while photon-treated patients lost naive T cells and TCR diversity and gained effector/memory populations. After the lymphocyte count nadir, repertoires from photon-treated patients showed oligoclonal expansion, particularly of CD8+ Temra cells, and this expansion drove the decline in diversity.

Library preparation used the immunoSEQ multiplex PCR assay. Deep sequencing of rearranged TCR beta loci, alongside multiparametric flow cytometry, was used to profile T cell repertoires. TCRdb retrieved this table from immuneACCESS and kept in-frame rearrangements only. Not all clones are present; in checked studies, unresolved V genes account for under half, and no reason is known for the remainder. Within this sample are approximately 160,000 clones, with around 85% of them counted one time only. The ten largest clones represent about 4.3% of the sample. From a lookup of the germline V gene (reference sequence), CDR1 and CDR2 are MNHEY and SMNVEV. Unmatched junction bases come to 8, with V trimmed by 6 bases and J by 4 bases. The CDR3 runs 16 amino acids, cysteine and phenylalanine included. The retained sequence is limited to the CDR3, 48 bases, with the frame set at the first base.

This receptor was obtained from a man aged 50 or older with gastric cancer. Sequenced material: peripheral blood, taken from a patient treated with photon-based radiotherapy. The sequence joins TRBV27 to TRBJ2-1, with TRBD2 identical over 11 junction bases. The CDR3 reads CASRSPGTSGYNEQFF. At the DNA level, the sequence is TGTGCCAGCAGGTCACCCGGGACTAGCGGATACAATGAGCAGTTCTTC.